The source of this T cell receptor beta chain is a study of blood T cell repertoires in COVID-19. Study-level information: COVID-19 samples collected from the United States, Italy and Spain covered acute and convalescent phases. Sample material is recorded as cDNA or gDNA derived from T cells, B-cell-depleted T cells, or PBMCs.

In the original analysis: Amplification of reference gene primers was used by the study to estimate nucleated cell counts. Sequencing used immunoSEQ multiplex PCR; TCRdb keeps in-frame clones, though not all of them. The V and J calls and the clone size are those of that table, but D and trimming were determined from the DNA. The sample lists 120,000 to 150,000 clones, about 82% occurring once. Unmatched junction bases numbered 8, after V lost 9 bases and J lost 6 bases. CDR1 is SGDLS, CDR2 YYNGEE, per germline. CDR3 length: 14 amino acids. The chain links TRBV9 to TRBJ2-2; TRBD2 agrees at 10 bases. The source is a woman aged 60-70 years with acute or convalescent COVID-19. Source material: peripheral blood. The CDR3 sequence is CATSGGVPPGELFF. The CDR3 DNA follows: TGTGCCACGAGCGGGGGGGTCCCCCCCGGGGAGCTGTTTTTT.